This T cell receptor beta chain is from a study of CD8+CD57+ T cells in acquired aplastic anemia. The wider study: CD4+ and CD8+ cells, once sorted, gave DNA averaging roughly 3.4 ug.

Patients sequenced had flow cytometry evidence of CD8+CD57+ cell expansion. Severe acquired aplastic anemia was present in all patients. Looked up from germline, CDR1 is SNHLY and CDR2 is FYNNEI. The CDR3 extends over 16 amino acids. V was clipped by 3 bases and J by 0 bases, with 14 bases between them. This clonotype was detected many times. Its antigen is not identified. Using genomic DNA as the template, TCR beta VDJ and CDR3 profiling was carried out. TCRdb called the reads again in MiXCR, with one record for every CDR3 protein. Counted here are about 150,000 distinct CDR3 sequences, about 54% occurring once; the ten biggest clones make up about 12%. Study results and caveats: Patients and healthy controls showed no significant CD8+ Simpson's diversity difference.

This sequence was found in a human donor with aplastic anemia. What was sequenced was sorted CD4+, CD8+, or CD8+CD57+ T cells (not recorded which) from PBMCs. The chain has TRBV2 and TRBJ1-1; TRBD1 might be the D (5 bases). The CDR3: CASSDRGDGLNTEAFF. The CDR3 coding sequence is TGTGCCAGCAGTGATAGGGGAGACGGCCTGAACACTGAAGCTTTCTTT. Supplemented by reference TRBV2 and TRBJ1-1, the full variable domain reads EPEVTQTPSHQVTQMGQEVILRCVPISNHLYFYWYRQILGQKVEFLVSFYNNEISEKSEIFDDQFSVERPDGSNFTLKIRSTKLEDSAMYFCASSDRGDGLNTEAFFGQGTRLTVV.